These T cell receptor beta chains were read from a single sample in a study of blood T cell repertoires in COVID-19. Assay used: immunoSEQ multiplex PCR; TCRdb lists only in-frame clones, some missing. The data contain about 200,000 clones, around 86% of them singletons. Sequencing was performed on peripheral blood. Source of these receptors: a woman aged 80 or over with COVID-19, enrolled during active disease. CDR3s leave out the opening cysteine and the closing phenylalanine or tryptophan. Fields, in order: V gene, CDR3 protein.

TRBV6-5 | ASSTGTHNEQF
TRBV3-1/TRBV3-2 | ASSSNSGAIGETQY
TRBV7-6 | ASCSRTGPSEAF
TRBV2 | ASSEQGRKNSPLH
TRBV11-2 | ASSLDPGQGAEN
TRBV19 | ASSLRQGTIDTQY
TRBV6-5 | ASSYSRDHYGYT
TRBV21-1 | ASSKQGTHYEQY
TRBV9 | ASSVGFSSGANVLT
TRBV14 | ASSQVRGLRNSPLH
TRBV7-2 | ASSRSGRALETQY
TRBV7-8 | ASSFPDGNNSPLH
TRBV2 | ASSESPGRTQY
TRBV6-6 | ASSGQGANYGYT
TRBV28 | ASSLPDNEQF
TRBV5-1 | ASSQTGNYGYT
TRBV6-5 | ASINPGGGYT
TRBV5-1 | ASTLGSSGNTIY
TRBV24-1 | ATSDPRQGNEKLF
TRBV11-2 | ASSLVRVYNEQF
TRBV18 | ASSPSDRGWR
TRBV19 | ASKRKVEAALHNEQF
TRBV5-1 | ASRREGVPRGYT
TRBV18 | ASSPGRERSPQGANVLT
TRBV7-2 | ASSLTGWDTQY
TRBV28 | ASSLRGTGDTAF
TRBV7-9 | ASSLKEGTGNSPLH
TRBV5-4 | ASSLTTDTEAF
TRBV25-1 | ASSAKRNEKLF
TRBV18 | ASSPSSGSSDTQY
TRBV5-6 | ASSSTGTGFQEQY
TRBV7-3 | ASSLRGPGTQY
TRBV28 | ASSLWDRANQPQH
TRBV2 | ASRSQGTSTDTQY
TRBV7-9 | AIARGGAKNIQY
TRBV5-1 | ASSLAQQETQY
TRBV18 | ASSPIEDTEAF
TRBV5-1 | ASSLQGVSMNTEAF
TRBV6-4 | ASSASGYGYT
TRBV6-1 | ASSEPGTLGNTEAF
TRBV18 | ASSPPFAGTGLRYT
TRBV2 | AGENRGQGDETQY
TRBV6-5 | ASSKTGENTEAF
TRBV30 | AGSVDTEAF
TRBV21-1 | ASIQGGLTEAF
TRBV19 | ASRVGGTRNTEAF
TRBV28 | ASSSRGLVGYEQY
TRBV7-3 | ASSLKSGDNSPLH